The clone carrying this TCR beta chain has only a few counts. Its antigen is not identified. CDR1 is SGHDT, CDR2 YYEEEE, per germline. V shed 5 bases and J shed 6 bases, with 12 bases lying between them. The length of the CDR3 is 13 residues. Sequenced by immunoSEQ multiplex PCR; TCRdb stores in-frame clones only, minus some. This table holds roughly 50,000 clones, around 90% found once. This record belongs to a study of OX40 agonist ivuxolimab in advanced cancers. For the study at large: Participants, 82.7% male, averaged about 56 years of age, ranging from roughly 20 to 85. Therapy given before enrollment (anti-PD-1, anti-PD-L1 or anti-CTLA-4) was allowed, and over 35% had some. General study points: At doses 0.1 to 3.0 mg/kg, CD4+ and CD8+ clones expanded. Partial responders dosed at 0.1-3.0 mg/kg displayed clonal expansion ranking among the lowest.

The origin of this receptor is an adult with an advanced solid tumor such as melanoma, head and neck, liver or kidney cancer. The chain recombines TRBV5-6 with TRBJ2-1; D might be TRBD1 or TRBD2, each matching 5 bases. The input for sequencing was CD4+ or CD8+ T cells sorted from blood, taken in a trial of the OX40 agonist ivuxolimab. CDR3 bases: TGTGCCAGCAGGTGGGGGTTAGGCAATGAGCAGTTCTTC. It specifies CASRWGLGNEQFF.